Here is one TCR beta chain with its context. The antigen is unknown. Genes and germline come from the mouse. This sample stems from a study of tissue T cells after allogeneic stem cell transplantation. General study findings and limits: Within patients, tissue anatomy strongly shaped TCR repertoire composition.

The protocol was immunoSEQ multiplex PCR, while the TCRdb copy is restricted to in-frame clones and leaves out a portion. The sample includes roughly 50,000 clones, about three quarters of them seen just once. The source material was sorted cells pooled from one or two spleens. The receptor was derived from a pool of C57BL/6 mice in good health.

The part of the CDR3 DNA that was read is TGTGCCAGCAGCTTGACAAAATCTGGAAATACGCTCTAT. Amino acids: CASSLTKSGNTLY. The whole CDR3 sequence is CASSLTKSGNTLYF. The chain employs TRBV4 and TRBJ1-3; D ambiguous. The CDR3 end falls 1 residue outside the read, so it is completed with the germline J gene. In germline, CDR1 is LGHDT, CDR2 YNNKQL (reference sequence). Trimming took off 4 bases at V and 1 base at J, with 8 bases between the two ends. CDR3 length: 14 residues.